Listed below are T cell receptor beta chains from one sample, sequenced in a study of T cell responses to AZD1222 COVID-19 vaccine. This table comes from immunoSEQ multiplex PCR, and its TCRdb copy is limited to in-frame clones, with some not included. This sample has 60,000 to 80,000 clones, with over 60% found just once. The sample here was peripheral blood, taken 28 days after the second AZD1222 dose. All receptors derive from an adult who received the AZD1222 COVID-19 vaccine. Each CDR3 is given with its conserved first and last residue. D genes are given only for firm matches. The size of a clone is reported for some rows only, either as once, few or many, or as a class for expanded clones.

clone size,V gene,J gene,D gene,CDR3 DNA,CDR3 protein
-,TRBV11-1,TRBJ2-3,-,TGTGCCAGCAGCCTAGGGGCAACGACAGATACGCAGTATTTT,CASSLGATTDTQYF
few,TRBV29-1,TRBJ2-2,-,TGCAGCGTTGAAGAAGGGCAGGGCGGCGGGGAGCTGTTTTTT,CSVEEGQGGGELFF
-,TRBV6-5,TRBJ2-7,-,TGTGCCAGCAGTTCGCCGGGAGAGGCCGGCTACGAGCAGTACTTC,CASSSPGEAGYEQYF
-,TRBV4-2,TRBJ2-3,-,TGTGCCAGCAGCCAAGAAAACCTTGGGTTAGGCACGGATACGCAGTATTTT,CASSQENLGLGTDTQYF
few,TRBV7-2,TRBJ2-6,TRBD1,TGTGCCAGCAGCTTAATCCGTCAGGGGGCGCCTGGGGCCAACGTCCTGACTTTC,CASSLIRQGAPGANVLTF
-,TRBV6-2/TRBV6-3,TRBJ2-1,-,TGTGCCAGCAGTTTTACCACCTACAATGAGCAGTTCTTC,CASSFTTYNEQFF
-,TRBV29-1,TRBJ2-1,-,TGCAGCGTTGAAGGCGGACAATCATCTTACAATGAGCAGTTCTTC,CSVEGGQSSYNEQFF
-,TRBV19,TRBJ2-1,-,TGTGCCACGCGGCGTGGGAATGAGCAGTTCTTC,CATRRGNEQFF
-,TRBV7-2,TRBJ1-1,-,TGTGCCAGCAGCTTGTTACAGAACACTGAAGCTTTCTTT,CASSLLQNTEAFF
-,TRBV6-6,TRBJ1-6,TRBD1,TGTGCCAGCAGTTACAGGGGGCTGAATTCACCCCTCCACTTT,CASSYRGLNSPLHF
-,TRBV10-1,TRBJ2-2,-,TGCGCCAGCAGTCGGGATCGCGTCGGGGAGCTGTTTTTT,CASSRDRVGELFF
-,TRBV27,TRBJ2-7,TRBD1,TGTGCCAGCAGTTACCGACAGGGCGACGAGCAGTACTTC,CASSYRQGDEQYF
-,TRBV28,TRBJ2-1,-,TGTGCCAGCAGTTTATCGGGGGGCTTAGGGAGTGTCGACAATGAGCAGTTCTTC,CASSLSGGLGSVDNEQFF
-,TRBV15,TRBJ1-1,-,TGTGCCACCAGCAGAGATGGTCACGGGGCTTTCTTT,CATSRDGHGAFF
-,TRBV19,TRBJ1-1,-,TGTGCCAGTAGTATGAAAGGGGACACTGAAGCTTTCTTT,CASSMKGDTEAFF
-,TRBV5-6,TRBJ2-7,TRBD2,TGTGCCAGCAGCTTGCGGGCTAGCGGGAGTAACGAGCAGTACTTC,CASSLRASGSNEQYF
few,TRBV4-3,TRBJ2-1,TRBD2,TGCGCCAGCAGCCAAAGGGGACTAGCGGATTACAATGAGCAGTTCTTC,CASSQRGLADYNEQFF
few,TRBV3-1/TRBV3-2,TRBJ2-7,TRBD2,TGTGCCAGCAGCCAGGGACTAGCGGGTACCTACGAGCAGTACTTC,CASSQGLAGTYEQYF
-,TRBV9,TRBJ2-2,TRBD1,TGTGCCAGCAGCGTAGATAACAGGGGGACCGGGGAGCTGTTTTTT,CASSVDNRGTGELFF
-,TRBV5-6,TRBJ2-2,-,TGTGCCAGCAGCTTGATCAGGGGACCTACCGGGGAGCTGTTTTTT,CASSLIRGPTGELFF
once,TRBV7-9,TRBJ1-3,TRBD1,TGTGCCAGCAGCTTTTCCGCAGGGGGGTTTGGAAACACCATATATTTT,CASSFSAGGFGNTIYF
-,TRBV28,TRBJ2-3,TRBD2,TGTGCCAGCAGTTCTGGGACTAGCGGGATCCCAGATACGCAGTATTTT,CASSSGTSGIPDTQYF
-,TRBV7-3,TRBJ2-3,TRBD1,TGTGCCAGCAGCTCGCGGCAGGGGGCTACAGATACGCAGTATTTT,CASSSRQGATDTQYF